This entry lists 23 T cell receptor beta chains sequenced from one sample in a study of CD8 T cells in Susac syndrome. RNA, at about 0.45 to 1 ug, was reverse transcribed with random hexamers. TCRdb reanalysed the immunoSEQ multiplex PCR reads using MiXCR and keeps one entry per CDR3 protein. The table lists some 300,000 distinct CDR3 sequences, roughly 90% of them singletons. The source material was CD8+ T cells from PBMCs. The receptors were gathered from a human donor with multiple sclerosis.

The chain recombines TRBV20-1 with TRBJ1-2; 7 nucleotides align to TRBD1. Germline-derived CDR1 and CDR2 are DFQATT and SNEGSKA (reference sequence). CDR3 size: 13 residues. V gave up 3 bases and J gave up 3 bases; unmatched junction bases: 4. The CDR3 region has the DNA TGCAGTGCTAGCAGGGACAGTGACTATGGCTACACCTTC. Translated, it gives CSASRDSDYGYTF.

The chain recombines TRBV20-1 with TRBJ2-7; D is possibly TRBD1 (6 bases). The CDR3 has 13 residues. V lost 0 bases and J lost 3, with 9 bases in between. Germline CDR1 is DFQATT and CDR2 is SNEGSKA (reference sequence). Here the CDR3 DNA reads TGCAGTGCTAGAGAGGGGGCTTACTACGAGCAGTACTTC. Protein sequence: CSAREGAYYEQYF.

In this sample, this clonotype turned up once. The chain joins TRBV12-3 or TRBV12-4 to TRBJ2-5; D not certain. Trimming took 3 bases from V and 3 from J, leaving 14 bases between them. The CDR3 consists of 15 residues. The CDR3 sequence is CASSFIGIEKETQYF. The CDR3 nucleotides are TGTGCCAGCAGTTTCATAGGGATTGAAAAAGAGACCCAGTACTTC.

This chain uses TRBV12-3 or TRBV12-4 with TRBJ2-7; TRBD2 agrees at 7 bases. V lost 5 bases to trimming and J lost 10 bases; unmatched junction nucleotides: 14. The CDR3 is 14 amino acids. DNA for the CDR3: TGTGCCAGCAGTCCCGCCTCTAGCGGCCGGGGACAGTACTTC. Encoded protein: CASSPASSGRGQYF.

For this clonotype: The junction shows a germline mismatch at one end, possibly a read error. V and J are TRBV24-1 and TRBJ2-1; D is perhaps TRBD1 (5 bases). The CDR3 is 11 amino acids. The germline gives CDR1 KGHDR, CDR2 SFDVKD. This chain's CDR3 is CATSVPPDRFF. As DNA, the CDR3 is TGTGCCACCAGTGTCCCTCCAGACAGATTTTTC.

The J gene is TRBJ2-5, the V gene TRBV28; 15 bases are a match to TRBD2. From germline, CDR1 is MDHEN and CDR2 SYDVKM. V was clipped by 1 base and J by 2 bases; unmatched bases: 11. There are 20 residues in the CDR3. CDR3 sequence reads: CASSLSHRTSGGAWQETQYF. CDR3 bases: TGTGCCAGCAGTTTATCCCACCGGACTAGCGGGGGGGCCTGGCAAGAGACCCAGTACTTC.

This chain uses TRBV5-8 with TRBJ2-1; D tentatively reads TRBD1 or TRBD2 (5 bases each). The V gene lost 7 bases and the J gene lost 9 bases, with 8 bases spanning the gap. Germline V gene data show CDR1 as SGHTS and CDR2 as YDEGEE. This CDR3 is 10 amino acids long. CDR3 amino acids: CASDGTEQFF. In DNA form, the CDR3 reads TGTGCCAGCGATGGGACTGAGCAGTTCTTC.

The chain recombines TRBV7-6 with TRBJ2-3, with D possibly TRBD2 on 5 matching bases. Germline CDR1 SGHVS, CDR2 FNYEAQ. The V end lost 1 base, the J end lost 3 bases, and 11 bases lay between the germline ends. This CDR3 is 15 amino acids long. CDR3: CASSLVSGMTDTQYF. The DNA for the CDR3 is TGTGCCAGCAGCTTAGTGTCGGGAATGACAGATACGCAGTATTTT. The full variable domain, completed using reference TRBV7-6 and TRBJ2-3, is GAGVSQSPRYKVTKRGQDVALRCDPISGHVSLYWYRQALGQGPEFLTYFNYEAQQDKSGLPNDRFSAERPEGSISTLTIQRTEQRDSAMYRCASSLVSGMTDTQYFGPGTRLTVL.

The gene calls are TRBV30 and TRBJ1-5; D perhaps matches TRBD1 (5 bases). V lost 3 bases and J 4 bases, leaving 13 bases between the germline ends. CDR1 is GTSNPN and CDR2 is SVGIG in the germline V gene (reference sequence). The CDR3 totals 14 residues. CDR3 sequence: CAWSYRGGNQPQHF. The CDR3 DNA is TGTGCCTGGAGCTACCGGGGGGGAAATCAGCCCCAGCATTTT.

The chain links TRBV16 to TRBJ1-5; no firm D call. The CDR3 length is 13 residues. Germline assignment: CDR1 KGHSY and CDR2 FQNENV. The V end lost 6 bases, the J end lost 5 bases, and 11 bases lay between the germline ends. CDR3 in DNA: TGTGCCAGCAGTAACTACGTGGATCAGCCCCAGCATTTT. This translates into CASSNYVDQPQHF.

The genes are TRBV20-1 and TRBJ1-4, with unresolved D. With 0 bases removed from V and 10 bases from J, the gap between germline ends came to 18 bases. The germline CDR1 and CDR2 sequences are DFQATT and SNEGSKA (reference sequence). The CDR3 is made up of 15 amino acids. DNA for the CDR3: TGCAGTGCTAGAGATCGTCCAGGACGCCTAGGAAAACTGTTTTTT. Translation: CSARDRPGRLGKLFF.

The chain has TRBV2 and TRBJ1-6; 7 bases map to TRBD1. The length of the CDR3 is 15 residues. Germline loops: CDR1 SNHLY, CDR2 FYNNEI. Losses at the gene ends were 4 bases for V and 7 bases for J; bases not matched to a gene: 7. The CDR3 reads CASSVGTALNSPLHF. The CDR3, as DNA: TGTGCCAGCAGTGTGGGGACAGCCTTAAATTCACCCCTCCACTTT. The full variable domain, in which reference TRBV2 and TRBJ1-6 provide the parts outside the CDR3, is EPEVTQTPSHQVTQMGQEVILRCVPISNHLYFYWYRQILGQKVEFLVSFYNNEISEKSEIFDDQFSVERPDGSNFTLKIRSTKLEDSAMYFCASSVGTALNSPLHFGNGTRLTVT.

The rearrangement uses TRBV7-9 and TRBJ1-6; perhaps TRBD1 as D (5 bases). This CDR3 contains 16 residues. CDR1 is SEHNR and CDR2 is FQNEAQ in the germline V gene (reference sequence). The V gene lost 5 bases and the J gene lost 7 bases, with 18 bases spanning the gap. The CDR3 region is CASSRGGPEGNSPLHF. The CDR3 coding sequence is TGTGCCAGCAGCCGCGGGGGACCCGAGGGCAATTCACCCCTCCACTTT.

This clonotype was detected only once. The chain is built from TRBV7-9 and TRBJ1-1; D unclear. The V gene lost 1 base and the J gene lost 0 bases, with 9 bases spanning the gap. The CDR3 consists of 15 residues. Germline CDR1 reads SEHNR; CDR2 reads FQNEAQ (reference sequence). CDR3 DNA: TGTGCCAGCAGCTTAGAAGATCCAGTGAACACTGAAGCTTTCTTT. Protein product: CASSLEDPVNTEAFF.

This clonotype showed up just a few times. V is TRBV6-5 and J is TRBJ2-7; a possible D gene is TRBD2 (6 bases). Trimming left V 9 bases short and J 3 bases short, with 15 bases between. CDR3 length equals 13 residues. Germline V gene data show CDR1 as MNHEY and CDR2 as SVGAGI. CDR3 residues: CASSGTGGYEQYF. The CDR3 DNA reads TGTGCCAGTTCTGGGACCGGGGGCTACGAGCAGTACTTC.

The chain uses TRBV12-3 or TRBV12-4 and TRBJ1-1, with TRBD1 as a possible D gene (6 bases). The CDR3 totals 14 residues. The V end lost 5 bases, the J end lost 1 base, and 11 bases lay between the germline ends. CDR3 sequence: CASSLDSSNTEAFF. CDR3 DNA sequence: TGTGCCAGCAGTCTGGACAGCTCGAACACTGAAGCTTTCTTT.

The V call is TRBV5-4, the J call TRBJ1-2; D is perhaps TRBD1 (6 bases). The V gene's germline CDR1 is SGHNT and CDR2 YYREEE (reference sequence). V lost 5 bases, J lost 3 bases, and 17 bases lay in between. The CDR3 is 15 residues long. The CDR3 region is CASRIQGGGYYGYTF. Here the CDR3 DNA reads TGTGCCAGCAGGATCCAAGGGGGGGGGTACTATGGCTACACCTTC.

The V and J genes are TRBV20-1 and TRBJ2-7; maybe TRBD2 (6 bases). Germline CDR1 reads DFQATT; CDR2 reads SNEGSKA (reference sequence). CDR3 size: 13 residues. V was shortened by 7 bases and J by 4 bases, with 17 bases between the two germline ends. The CDR3 region has the DNA TGCAGTGGGAGGGACTCCCTGGAGTACGAGCAGTACTTC. It encodes CSGRDSLEYEQYF.

The rearrangement links TRBV4-1 to TRBJ2-2; TRBD2 aligns across 10 bases. CDR3 size: 18 residues. The germline gives CDR1 MGHRA, CDR2 YSYEKL. V lost 1 base, J lost 4 bases, and 9 bases stayed unmatched. CDR3 sequence: CASSQGLAGDGVTGELFF. The DNA for the CDR3 is TGCGCCAGCAGCCAAGGTCTAGCGGGAGACGGGGTCACCGGGGAGCTGTTTTTT.

The CDR3, as DNA: TGTGCCAGCAGCGTAGGATGGGTTGAAGAGACCCAGTACTTC. As protein: CASSVGWVEETQYF. This chain connects TRBV9 to TRBJ2-5; no definite D call. This CDR3 has 14 amino acids. Trimming left V 0 bases short and J 3 bases short, with 9 bases between. Germline-derived CDR1 and CDR2 are SGDLS and YYNGEE.

The chain carries TRBV7-9 and TRBJ2-1; maybe TRBD1 (6 bases). V dropped 6 bases and J dropped 12 bases, with 18 bases sitting between them. CDR3 length equals 13 residues. The germline V gene encodes CDR1 SEHNR and CDR2 FQNEAQ (reference sequence). In DNA, the CDR3 is TGTGCCAGCAGTTCACTTGACAGGTGGGGGCAGTTCTTC. It codes for CASSSLDRWGQFF.

This clonotype was seen a few times. V is TRBV29-1 and J is TRBJ2-2, with TRBD2 matching 8 bases. V lost 3 bases to trimming and J lost 4 bases; unmatched junction nucleotides: 1. The CDR3 runs 13 residues. Germline assignment: CDR1 SQVTM and CDR2 ANQGSEA. The CDR3 sequence: CSVDGGGTGELFF. The CDR3 nucleotides are TGCAGCGTTGACGGGGGGGGCACCGGGGAGCTGTTTTTT.

V gene TRBV6-4 combines with J gene TRBJ2-1; 8 bases align to TRBD2. Germline CDR1 is MRHNA and CDR2 is SNTAGT. This CDR3 spans 15 amino acids. V was pared by 4 bases and J by 0 bases, with 2 bases of the junction left unmatched. CDR3 nucleotides: TGTGCCAGCAGTGCGGCGGGGGGCTCCTACAATGAGCAGTTCTTC. It encodes CASSAAGGSYNEQFF.